The 9 T cell receptor beta chains below all came from one sample that was sequenced in a study of T-cell memory formation after mild COVID-19. TCRdb redid the calling of the 5' RACE reads with MiXCR, one entry per CDR3 protein. Among around 410,000 distinct CDR3 sequences listed, 23% were seen once. The material sequenced was PBMCs or a T cell subset sorted from them (not recorded which). The receptors were sampled from an adult woman who had mild COVID-19 (a few samples of this study predate the infection). Cell type and time point are not known.

This chain connects TRBV3-1 to TRBJ2-4, with 13 positions matching TRBD2. Germline trimming cut 1 base from V and 4 bases from J; bases unmatched to any gene: 4. The germline V gene encodes CDR1 LGHDT and CDR2 YNNKEL (reference sequence). The CDR3 loop spans 17 amino acids. CDR3 protein: CASSQVGTSGIKNIQYF. CDR3 nucleotide sequence: TGTGCCAGCAGCCAAGTCGGGACTAGCGGGATTAAAAACATTCAGTACTTC.

This clonotype was seen a handful of times. V usage is TRBV9 and J usage is TRBJ1-1; D remains ambiguous. The CDR3 has 13 residues. Trimming removed 4 bases at V and 4 bases at J, with 11 bases between. Germline lookup yields CDR1 SGDLS and CDR2 YYNGEE. Written as DNA, the CDR3 is TGTGCCAGCAGCTCCTGGGAGAGCACTGAAGCTTTCTTT. This translates into CASSSWESTEAFF.

In DNA form, the CDR3 reads TGCGCCAGCAGCTCCCCAGGGGGCTCCTACAATGAGCAGTTCTTC. Residues: CASSSPGGSYNEQFF. J is TRBJ2-1 and V is TRBV5-1; 7 bases are a match to TRBD1. CDR1 SGHRS and CDR2 YFSETQ come from the germline V gene. This CDR3 has 15 amino acids. The V segment lost 3 bases and the J segment 0 bases; nucleotides outside the gene matches: 3.

V and J are TRBV5-1 and TRBJ2-1, with 9 bases that match TRBD2. After removal of 0 bases from V and 4 bases from J, the junction contained 8 bases not matched to a gene. The CDR3 totals 17 residues. Germline CDR1 and CDR2: SGHRS and YFSETQ. For the CDR3, the DNA is TGCGCCAGCAGCTTGGGGGCTCTAGCGGGGACATACAATGAGCAGTTCTTC. It codes for CASSLGALAGTYNEQFF.

This clonotype has just a few counts. This chain connects TRBV4-1 to TRBJ1-6; D may be TRBD1 (6 bases). CDR1 is MGHRA, CDR2 YSYEKL, per germline. V dropped 0 bases and J dropped 11 bases, with 8 bases sitting between them. The CDR3 contains 13 residues. The CDR3 DNA reads TGCGCCAGCAGCCAAGACAGGGGTACACCCCTCCACTTT. It yields the protein CASSQDRGTPLHF.

This clonotype was observed a few times. The rearrangement uses TRBV18 and TRBJ1-4, with 7 bases identical to TRBD1. The germline gives CDR1 KGHSH, CDR2 LQKENI. Losses at the gene ends were 3 bases for V and 7 bases for J; bases not matched to a gene: 8. The CDR3 has 15 amino acids. Here the CDR3 DNA reads TGTGCCAGCTCACCCCGACAGGGATTCGGTGAAAAACTGTTTTTT. This codes for CASSPRQGFGEKLFF.

For the CDR3, the DNA is TGTGCCAGCAGCCTCAGGGAGGGGTGGGACAATGAGCAGTTCTTC. This translates into CASSLREGWDNEQFF. The rearrangement uses TRBV7-9 and TRBJ2-1; TRBD2 agrees at 7 bases. Trimming at V came to 5 bases and at J to 5 bases, leaving 9 bases not matched to a gene. Germline values: CDR1 SEHNR, CDR2 FQNEAQ (reference sequence). The CDR3 is 15 amino acids. The entire variable domain, with the rest obtained from reference TRBV7-9 and TRBJ2-1, is as follows: DTGVSQNPRHKITKRGQNVTFRCDPISEHNRLYWYRQTLGQGPEFLTYFQNEAQLEKSRLLSDRFSAERPKGSFSTLEIQRTEQGDSAMYLCASSLREGWDNEQFFGPGTRLTVL.

The rearrangement links TRBV12-3 or TRBV12-4 to TRBJ2-7; 9 positions match TRBD1. Trimming cost V 5 bases and J 2 bases; bases outside gene matches: 10. This CDR3 contains 16 residues. The CDR3, as DNA: TGTGCCAGCAGTCTCCCCCCCGGGACAGGGACCTACGAGCAGTACTTC. Protein sequence: CASSLPPGTGTYEQYF.

This chain connects TRBV7-9 to TRBJ1-1; weak D call: TRBD1 (6 bases). Trimming took 5 bases from V and 6 from J, leaving 10 bases between them. This CDR3 region has 12 residues. Germline V gives CDR1 SEHNR, CDR2 FQNEAQ (reference sequence). CDR3 in amino acids: CASSTGSSEAFF. CDR3 coding DNA: TGTGCCAGCAGCACAGGGTCCTCTGAAGCTTTCTTT.